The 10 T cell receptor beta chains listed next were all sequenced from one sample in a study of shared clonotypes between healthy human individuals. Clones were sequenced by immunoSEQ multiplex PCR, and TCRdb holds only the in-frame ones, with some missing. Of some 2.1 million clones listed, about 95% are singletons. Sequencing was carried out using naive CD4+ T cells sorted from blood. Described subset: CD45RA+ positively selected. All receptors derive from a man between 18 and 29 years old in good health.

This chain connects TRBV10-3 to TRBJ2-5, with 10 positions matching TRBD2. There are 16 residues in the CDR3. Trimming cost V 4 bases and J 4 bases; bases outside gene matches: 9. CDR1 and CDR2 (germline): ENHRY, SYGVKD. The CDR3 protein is CAISVTSGLGGETQYF. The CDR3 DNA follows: TGTGCCATCAGTGTGACTAGCGGGTTGGGGGGAGAGACCCAGTACTTC.

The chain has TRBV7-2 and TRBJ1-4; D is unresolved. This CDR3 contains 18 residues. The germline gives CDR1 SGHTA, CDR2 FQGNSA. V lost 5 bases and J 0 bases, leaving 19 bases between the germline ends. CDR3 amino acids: CASSRGEILVATNEKLFF. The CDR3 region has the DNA TGTGCCAGCAGCCGGGGAGAGATACTAGTTGCAACTAATGAAAAACTGTTTTTT. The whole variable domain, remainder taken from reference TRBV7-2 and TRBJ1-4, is GAGVSQSPSNKVTEKGKDVELRCDPISGHTALYWYRQSLGQGLEFLIYFQGNSAPDKSGLPSDRFSAERTGGSVSTLTIQRTQQEDSAVYLCASSRGEILVATNEKLFFGSGTQLSVL.

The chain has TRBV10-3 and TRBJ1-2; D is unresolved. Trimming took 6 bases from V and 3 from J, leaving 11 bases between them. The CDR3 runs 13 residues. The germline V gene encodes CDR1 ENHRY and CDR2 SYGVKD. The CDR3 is CAISHHTDYGYTF. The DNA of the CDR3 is TGTGCCATCAGCCATCACACGGACTATGGCTACACCTTC.

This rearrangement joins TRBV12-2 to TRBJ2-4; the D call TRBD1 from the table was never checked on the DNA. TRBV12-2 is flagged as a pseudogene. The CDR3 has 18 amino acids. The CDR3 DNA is TGTGCAAGTCGCTTAGTCGGGGGACAGGCCGAGGCCAAAAACATTCAGTACTTC. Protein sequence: CASRLVGGQAEAKNIQYF.

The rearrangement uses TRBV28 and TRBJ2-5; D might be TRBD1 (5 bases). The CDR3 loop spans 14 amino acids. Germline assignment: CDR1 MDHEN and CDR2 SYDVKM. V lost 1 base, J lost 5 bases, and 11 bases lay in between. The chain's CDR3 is CASSLYKGMETQYF. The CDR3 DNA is TGTGCCAGCAGTTTATATAAGGGGATGGAGACCCAGTACTTC. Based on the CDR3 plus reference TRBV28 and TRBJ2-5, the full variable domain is DVKVTQSSRYLVKRTGEKVFLECVQDMDHENMFWYRQDPGLGLRLIYFSYDVKMKEKGDIPEGYSVSREKKERFSLILESASTNQTSMYLCASSLYKGMETQYFGPGTRLLVL.

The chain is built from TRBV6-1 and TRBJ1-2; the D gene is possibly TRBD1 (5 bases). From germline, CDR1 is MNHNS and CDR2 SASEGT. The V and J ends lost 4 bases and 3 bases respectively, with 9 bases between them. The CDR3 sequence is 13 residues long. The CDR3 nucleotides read TGTGCCAGCAGTGTGGCGGGGGACTATGGCTACACCTTC. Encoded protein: CASSVAGDYGYTF.

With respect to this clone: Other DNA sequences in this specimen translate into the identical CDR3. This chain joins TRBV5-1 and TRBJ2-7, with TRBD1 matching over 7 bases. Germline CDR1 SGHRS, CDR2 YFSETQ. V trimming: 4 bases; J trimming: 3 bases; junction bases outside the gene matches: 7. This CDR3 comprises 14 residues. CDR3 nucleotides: TGCGCCAGCAGCCTAGGGGGCTTGGGCTACGAGCAGTACTTC. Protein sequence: CASSLGGLGYEQYF.

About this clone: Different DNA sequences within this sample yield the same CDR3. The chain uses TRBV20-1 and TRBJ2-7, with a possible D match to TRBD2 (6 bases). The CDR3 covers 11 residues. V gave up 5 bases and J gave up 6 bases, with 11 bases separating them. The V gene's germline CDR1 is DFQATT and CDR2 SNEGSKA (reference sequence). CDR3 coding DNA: TGCAGTGCTTCGCGGGGCGGCGAGCAGTACTTC. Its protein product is CSASRGGEQYF.

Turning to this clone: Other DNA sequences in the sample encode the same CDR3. CDR3 loop: CASSQERNQPQHF. The CDR3 DNA sequence: TGCGCCAGCAGCCAAGAGAGGAATCAGCCCCAGCATTTT. The V call is TRBV4-3, the J call TRBJ1-5; D is unresolved. Trimming pared 0 bases from V and 4 bases from J, leaving 4 bases between. The CDR3 is made up of 13 amino acids. Germline values: CDR1 LGHNA, CDR2 YSLEER.

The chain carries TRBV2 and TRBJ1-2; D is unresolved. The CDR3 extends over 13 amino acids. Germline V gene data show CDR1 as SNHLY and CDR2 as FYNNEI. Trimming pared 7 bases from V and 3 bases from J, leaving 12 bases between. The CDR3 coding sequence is TGTGCCAGCATGGGTATGGAGGACTATGGCTACACCTTC. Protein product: CASMGMEDYGYTF. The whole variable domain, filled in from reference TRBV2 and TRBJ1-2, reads EPEVTQTPSHQVTQMGQEVILRCVPISNHLYFYWYRQILGQKVEFLVSFYNNEISEKSEIFDDQFSVERPDGSNFTLKIRSTKLEDSAMYFCASMGMEDYGYTFGSGTRLTVV.